The sequence of this T cell receptor (beta chain) was determined in a study of T cell responses to AZD1222 COVID-19 vaccine. Germline-derived CDR1 and CDR2 are LNHDA and SQIVND (reference sequence). The length of the CDR3 is 14 residues. Trimming left V 9 bases short and J 0 bases short, with 11 bases between. The protocol was immunoSEQ multiplex PCR, while the TCRdb copy is restricted to in-frame clones and leaves out a portion. Among around 120,000 clones, around 96% were seen once, and the ten largest hold roughly 2%. The input for sequencing was peripheral blood, taken on day 0 of AZD1222 vaccination. The source of this sequence is an adult in good health. The chain employs TRBV19 and TRBJ1-4; D ambiguous. The CDR3 DNA reads TGTGCCAGCGCCGAGGACTCAACTAATGAAAAACTGTTTTTT. It translates to CASAEDSTNEKLFF.